This T cell receptor beta chain was recovered during a study of blood T cell repertoires in COVID-19. About the study: From the United States, Italy and Spain came samples of acute and convalescent COVID-19. Sources were T cells, B-cell-depleted T cells, or PBMCs; the material itself was cDNA or gDNA.

Produced via immunoSEQ multiplex PCR; TCRdb's table is partial and in-frame only. The sample lists 100,000 to 150,000 clones; almost 80% were seen once. Trimming pared 4 bases from V and 0 bases from J, leaving 6 bases between. Germline V gives CDR1 MDHEN, CDR2 SYDVKM. The CDR3 sequence is 14 residues long. This rearrangement joins TRBV28 to TRBJ1-4, with D possibly matching TRBD1 (5 bases). Sequencing was performed on peripheral blood. The receptor was isolated from a human donor in a cohort sampled during active COVID-19. The CDR3 nucleotides are TGTGCCAGCAGTTGGGGGGCAACTAATGAAAAACTGTTTTTT. Its protein product is CASSWGATNEKLFF. The whole variable domain, filled in from reference TRBV28 and TRBJ1-4, reads DVKVTQSSRYLVKRTGEKVFLECVQDMDHENMFWYRQDPGLGLRLIYFSYDVKMKEKGDIPEGYSVSREKKERFSLILESASTNQTSMYLCASSWGATNEKLFFGSGTQLSVL.